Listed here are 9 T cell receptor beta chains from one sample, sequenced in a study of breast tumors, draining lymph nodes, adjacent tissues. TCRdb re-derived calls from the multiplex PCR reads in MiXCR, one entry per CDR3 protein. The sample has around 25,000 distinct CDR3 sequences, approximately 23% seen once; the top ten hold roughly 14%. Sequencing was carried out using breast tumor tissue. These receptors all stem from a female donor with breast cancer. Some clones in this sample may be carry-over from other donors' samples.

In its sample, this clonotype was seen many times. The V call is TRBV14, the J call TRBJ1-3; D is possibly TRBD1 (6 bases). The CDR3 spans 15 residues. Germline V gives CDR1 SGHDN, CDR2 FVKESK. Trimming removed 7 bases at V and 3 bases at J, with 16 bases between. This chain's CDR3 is CASKRGANLGNTIYF. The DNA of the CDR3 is TGTGCCAGCAAAAGGGGGGCTAATCTTGGAAACACCATATATTTT.

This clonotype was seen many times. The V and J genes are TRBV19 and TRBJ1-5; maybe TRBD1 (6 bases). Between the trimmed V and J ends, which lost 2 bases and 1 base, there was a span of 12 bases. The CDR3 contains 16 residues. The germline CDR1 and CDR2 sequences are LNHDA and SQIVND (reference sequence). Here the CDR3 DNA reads TGTGCCAGTAGTATATCCAGGGGCGGGAGCAATCAGCCCCAGCATTTT. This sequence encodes CASSISRGGSNQPQHF.

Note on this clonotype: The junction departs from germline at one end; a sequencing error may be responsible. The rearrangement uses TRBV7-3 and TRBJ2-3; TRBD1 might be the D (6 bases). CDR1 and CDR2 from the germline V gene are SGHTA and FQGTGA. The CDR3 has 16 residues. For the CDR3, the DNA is TGTGCCATCAGCTCCGACTTAGCAGGGGCAGCCGATACGCGGTATTTT. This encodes CAISSDLAGAADTRYF.

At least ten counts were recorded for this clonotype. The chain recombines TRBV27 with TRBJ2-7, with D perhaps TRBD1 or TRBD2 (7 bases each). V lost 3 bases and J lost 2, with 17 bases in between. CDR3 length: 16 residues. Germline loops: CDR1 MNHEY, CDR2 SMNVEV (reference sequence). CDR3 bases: TGTGCCAGCAGTTTCGCAGGGGGGGTCGGAACCTACGAGCAGTACTTC. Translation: CASSFAGGVGTYEQYF.

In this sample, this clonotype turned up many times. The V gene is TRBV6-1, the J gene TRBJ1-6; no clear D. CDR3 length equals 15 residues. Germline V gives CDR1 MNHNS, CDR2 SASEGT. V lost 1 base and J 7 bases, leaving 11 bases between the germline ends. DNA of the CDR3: TGTGCCAGCAGTGAAGGGTGGTTGGGGAATTCACCCCTCCACTTT. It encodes CASSEGWLGNSPLHF.

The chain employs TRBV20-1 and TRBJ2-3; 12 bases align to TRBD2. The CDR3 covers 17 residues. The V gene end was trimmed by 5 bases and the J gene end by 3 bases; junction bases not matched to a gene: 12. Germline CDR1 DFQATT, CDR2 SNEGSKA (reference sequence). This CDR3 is CSADILLAGGGTDTQYF. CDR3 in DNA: TGCAGTGCTGACATACTACTAGCGGGGGGAGGGACAGATACGCAGTATTTT.

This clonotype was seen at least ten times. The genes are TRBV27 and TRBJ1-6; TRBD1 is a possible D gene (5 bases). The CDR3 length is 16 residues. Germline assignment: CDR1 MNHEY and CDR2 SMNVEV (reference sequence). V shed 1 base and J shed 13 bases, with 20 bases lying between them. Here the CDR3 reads CASSLYIGDGGRPLHF. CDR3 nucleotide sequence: TGTGCCAGCAGTTTATATATCGGGGACGGCGGGCGGCCCCTCCACTTT.

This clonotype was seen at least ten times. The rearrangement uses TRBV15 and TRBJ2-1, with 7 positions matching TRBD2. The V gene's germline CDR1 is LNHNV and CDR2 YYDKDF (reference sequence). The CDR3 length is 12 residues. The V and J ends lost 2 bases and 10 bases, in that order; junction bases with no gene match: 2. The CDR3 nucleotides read TGTGCCACCAGCAGAACACTAGCGGAGCAGTTCTTC. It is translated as CATSRTLAEQFF.

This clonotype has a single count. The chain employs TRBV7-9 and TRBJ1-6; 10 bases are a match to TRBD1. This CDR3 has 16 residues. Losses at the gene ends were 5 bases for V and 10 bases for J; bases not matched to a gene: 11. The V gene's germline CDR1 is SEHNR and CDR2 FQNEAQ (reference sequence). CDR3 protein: CASSQTRTGGRSPLHF. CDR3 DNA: TGTGCCAGCAGCCAGACTAGGACAGGGGGAAGGTCACCCCTCCACTTT. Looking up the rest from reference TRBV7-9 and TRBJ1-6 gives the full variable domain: DTGVSQNPRHKITKRGQNVTFRCDPISEHNRLYWYRQTLGQGPEFLTYFQNEAQLEKSRLLSDRFSAERPKGSFSTLEIQRTEQGDSAMYLCASSQTRTGGRSPLHFGNGTRLTVT.